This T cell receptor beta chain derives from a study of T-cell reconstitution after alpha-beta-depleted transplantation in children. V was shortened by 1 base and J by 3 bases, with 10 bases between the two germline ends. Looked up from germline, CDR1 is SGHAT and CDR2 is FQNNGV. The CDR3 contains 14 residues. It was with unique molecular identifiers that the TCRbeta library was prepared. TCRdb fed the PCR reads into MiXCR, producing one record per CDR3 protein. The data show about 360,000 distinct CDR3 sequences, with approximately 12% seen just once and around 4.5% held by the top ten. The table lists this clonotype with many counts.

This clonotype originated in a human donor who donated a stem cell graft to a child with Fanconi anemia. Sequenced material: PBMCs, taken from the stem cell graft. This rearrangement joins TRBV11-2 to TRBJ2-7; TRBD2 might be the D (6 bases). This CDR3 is CASSLGTTVYEQYF. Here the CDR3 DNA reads TGTGCCAGCAGCTTAGGGACTACGGTCTACGAGCAGTACTTC. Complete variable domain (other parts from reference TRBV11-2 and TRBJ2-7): EAGVAQSPRYKIIEKRQSVAFWCNPISGHATLYWYQQILGQGPKLLIQFQNNGVVDDSQLPKDRFSAERLKGVDSTLKIQPAKLEDSAVYLCASSLGTTVYEQYFGPGTRLTVT.